This entry features one T cell receptor beta chain sequence. The antigen this receptor binds is unknown. Base-call qualities are not available, and no considerably larger clone is one nucleotide away. According to the study, the label for this sample's treatment or condition signals: live attenuated yellow fever vaccine strain. A standard Ficoll-Paque protocol was used to isolate PBMCs from peripheral blood. Dynabeads CD4 and CD8 positive selection kits were used to isolate the CD4 and CD8 T-cell fractions. TriZol was used to extract RNA from bulk PBMCs, CD4 and CD8 fractions, and dextramer-positive and dextramer-negative fractions. The data derive from a study of T cells after yellow fever vaccination (dated 2019 in TCRdb). In terms of the full investigation: The SMART-Seq v4 Ultra Low Input RNA kit was used to prepare libraries from fractions with low cell numbers. Bulk PBMC replicates and cell subsets were isolated from blood drawn at multiple timepoints before and after both primary and secondary immunization. Bulk TCR alpha and beta repertoires were sequenced longitudinally to track T-cell clones before and after primary and booster YFV17D yellow fever vaccination. Two healthy male donors made up the cohort, one aged 18 to 30 years and the other aged 30 to 39 years.

General conclusions and limits of the study: Because the study included only a couple of donors, the extent to which the findings can be generalized is limited. Most clones expanded after primary vaccination (approximately 96% of CD4 and about 85% of CD8) were re-detected after the booster, suggesting that broad memory maintenance occurred. A small fraction of clonotypes showed up in both the CD4 and CD8 compartments, probably as a result of convergent recombination. FACS-sorted repertoires could contain abundant contaminating clonotypes from the bulk population, so computational filtering was required. Compared with the primary T-cell response, the secondary T-cell response was weaker but faster, peaking on day 5 rather than day 15.

The run used an Illumina NovaSeq 6000. TCR cDNA was synthesized by 5'RACE template switching, through which a universal primer site and unique molecular identifiers were introduced. Priming of cDNA synthesis was performed from both the TCR alpha and TCR beta constant segments. Library amplification used two PCR steps, and the second PCR step added sample barcodes and sequencing adapters. Libraries were sequenced on Illumina HiSeq 2500 (2x100 bp) or NovaSeq (2x150 bp). The paper's data handling went like this. MIGEC handled demultiplexing of reads and collapsing into UMI consensus sequences, while MiXCR performed V(D)J alignment. Vaccine-responding clonotypes were defined with edgeR using replicate PBMC samples, requiring FDR below 0.01 and a log2 fold change above 5 up to day 15. CD4 or CD8 identity was assigned to each bulk clonotype according to whether the clonotype was present at higher abundance in the sequenced CD4 repertoire or the sequenced CD8 repertoire. The public reads were reanalyzed by TCRdb: fastp trimming at Q25, MiXCR alignment, in-frame beta chains only. Entries are consolidated by CDR3 protein sequence, retaining the most common genes and DNA. The V and J calls come from TCRdb's annotation, not from the publication. In this sample the table shows some 260,000 distinct CDR3 sequences, roughly 4.8% of which occur a single time. The ten largest clones represent around 3.5% of the sample.

From the cysteine up to the phenylalanine, the CDR3 has a length of 13 residues. Just the 39-base CDR3 DNA is kept, in frame starting at base 1. V lost 4 bases and J lost 8 bases, and the count of bases not matched to a germline gene is 4. Based on the germline V gene, the CDR1 and CDR2 sequences are SNHLY and FYNNEI. The TCR comes from a man in his late teens or twenties who received the YFV17D yellow fever vaccine. The sequence links TRBV2 to TRBJ2-3; 9 nucleotides in the junction match TRBD2. The sequencing here drew on CD4+ T cells sorted from PBMCs, taken on the day of the yellow fever booster vaccination. The DNA reads TGTGCCAGCAGTGGCGAACTAGCGGGTACGCAGTATTTT. It specifies CASSGELAGTQYF.